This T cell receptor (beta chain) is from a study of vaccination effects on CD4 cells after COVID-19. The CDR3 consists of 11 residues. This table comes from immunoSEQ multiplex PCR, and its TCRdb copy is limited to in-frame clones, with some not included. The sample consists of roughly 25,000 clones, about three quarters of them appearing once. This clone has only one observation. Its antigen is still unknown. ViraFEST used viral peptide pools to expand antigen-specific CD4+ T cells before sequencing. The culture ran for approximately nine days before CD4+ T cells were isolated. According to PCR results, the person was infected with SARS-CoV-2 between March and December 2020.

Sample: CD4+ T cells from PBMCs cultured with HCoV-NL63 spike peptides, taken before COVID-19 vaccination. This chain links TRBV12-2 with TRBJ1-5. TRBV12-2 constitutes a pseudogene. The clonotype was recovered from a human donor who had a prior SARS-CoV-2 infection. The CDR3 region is CASRFYQPQHF. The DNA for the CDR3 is TGTGCAAGTCGCTTTTATCAGCCCCAGCATTTT.